This T cell receptor beta chain was retrieved from a study of technical replicates of blood from a few donors. The CDR3 runs 13 residues. Germline V gene sequence: CDR1 SGDLS, CDR2 YYNGEE. V was pared by 3 bases and J by 4 bases, with 2 bases of the junction left unmatched. Assay: immunoSEQ multiplex PCR; the TCRdb copy retains only in-frame clones and omits some. The data hold around 81,000 clones, with under 97% observed a single time. The sample taken for sequencing was T cells isolated from PBMCs. The receptor was derived from a human donor in good health. This chain uses TRBV9 with TRBJ1-1; 8 bases are a match to TRBD1. The CDR3: CASSATGGTEAFF. In DNA, the CDR3 is TGTGCCAGCAGCGCTACAGGGGGCACTGAAGCTTTCTTT.